The clone carrying this T cell receptor (beta chain) was seen just once. What it binds is not known. Trimming stripped 4 bases from V and 9 bases from J, with 13 bases between. CDR1 is MNHEY and CDR2 is SMNVEV in the germline V gene (reference sequence). The CDR3 totals 14 residues. This sample is part of a study of identifying expanded T cells in peripheral blood. Method: immunoSEQ multiplex PCR; TCRdb's copy keeps in-frame clones and lacks some. The sample carries about 100,000 clones, roughly 87% recorded once. Healthy donors had no documented immune events, such as infections, while sampled. Whole-study findings and limits: Differentially abundant clones: around 1.2 between replicates, approximately 15 at 2 to 3 weeks, under 25 at four. Variance in clone template counts between approximately two-week samples significantly increased with total template count across all healthy donors.

This clonotype was obtained from a person aged 18 to 70 in good health. Sequencing was done on a sample of blood. The chain employs TRBV27 and TRBJ1-6; D is unclear. CDR3: CASSSMPLRSPLHF. CDR3 coding DNA: TGTGCCAGCAGTTCCATGCCACTACGTTCACCCCTCCACTTT.